The source of this TCR beta chain is a study of STAT3 mutations in large granular lymphocyte leukemia. Notes on the study in general: Some patients had persisting codominant clonotypes that could mask small clones. Treatment regimens differed across patients between samplings. At least one immunodominant TCR beta clonotype appeared in every T-cell large granular lymphocyte leukemia patient.

Average productive template count per sample was about 40,000. The table came from immunoSEQ multiplex PCR; TCRdb's copy has only in-frame clones and leaves some out. Seen here are approximately 42,000 clones, about 81% observed once, and the top ten hold around 0.43%. Turning to this clone: What it binds is unknown.

Sequenced material: PBMCs. This clonotype was obtained from a human donor with T large granular lymphocyte leukemia. Some clones in this sample may be carry-over from other donors' samples.

The CDR3 reads CASSRDRANYGYTF. For the CDR3, the DNA is TGTGCCAGCAGCCGGGACAGAGCTAACTATGGCTACACCTTC. The chain is built from TRBV6-5 and TRBJ1-2, with 7 nucleotides matching TRBD1. J was trimmed by 0 bases and V by 6 bases; bases with no gene match: 4. From germline, CDR1 is MNHEY and CDR2 SVGAGI. This CDR3 spans 14 amino acids.